Presented here are 13 T cell receptor beta chains from one specimen sequenced in a study of T-cell reconstitution after alpha-beta-depleted transplantation in children. TCRbeta library construction was performed incorporating unique molecular identifiers. TCRdb redid the calling of the PCR reads with MiXCR, one entry per CDR3 protein. The repertoire includes 150,000 to 250,000 distinct CDR3 sequences, approximately 15% of them detected once, and under 15% sits in the top ten. The sample consisted of PBMCs from the stem cell graft donor, taken from the stem cell graft. Receptor source: a human donor who donated a stem cell graft to a child with acute lymphoblastic leukemia.

V gene TRBV10-3 combines with J gene TRBJ2-3, with D perhaps TRBD2 (5 bases). The CDR3 is made up of 14 amino acids. V was clipped by 3 bases and J by 4 bases, with 11 bases between them. Germline lookup yields CDR1 ENHRY and CDR2 SYGVKD. Here the CDR3 reads CAISDVGESDTQYF. The CDR3 region has the DNA TGTGCCATCAGTGATGTGGGAGAGTCAGATACGCAGTATTTT.

There are many counts of this clonotype. The rearrangement links TRBV29-1 to TRBJ1-2, with D possibly being TRBD1 (6 bases). Germline V gene lookup returns CDR1 SQVTM and CDR2 ANQGSEA. Trimming pared 4 bases from V and 7 bases from J, leaving 19 bases between. The CDR3 is made up of 14 amino acids. The CDR3 loop reads CSVGQQGAFGGYTF. The CDR3 DNA reads as TGCAGCGTTGGACAACAGGGCGCATTTGGTGGCTACACCTTC.

The chain employs TRBV6-2 or TRBV6-3 and TRBJ1-5, with D perhaps TRBD1 (5 bases). The CDR3 contains 16 residues. Germline V gene sequence: CDR1 MNHEY, CDR2 SVGEGT. V lost 4 bases and J 5 bases, leaving 18 bases between the germline ends. The CDR3, as DNA: TGTGCCAGCAGTTCCACCGATGGGGGGATCTATCAGCCCCAGCATTTT. Translating gives CASSSTDGGIYQPQHF.

This clonotype has only a few counts. This chain uses TRBV12-3 or TRBV12-4 with TRBJ1-2; tentatively, D is TRBD1 (5 bases). V lost 5 bases to trimming and J lost 8 bases, with 12 bases between them. The CDR3 has 12 amino acids. The CDR3 sequence: CASSATVLGYTF. For the CDR3, the DNA is TGTGCCAGCAGTGCGACAGTTCTCGGCTACACCTTC.

At least ten counts were recorded for this clonotype. This chain links TRBV4-2 with TRBJ2-7, with D possibly matching TRBD2 (6 bases). Germline V gene sequence: CDR1 LGHNA, CDR2 YNFKEQ. Trimming stripped 1 base from V and 3 bases from J, with 10 bases between. CDR3 length: 14 residues. CDR3 sequence: CASSQVAENYEQYF. In DNA form, the CDR3 reads TGTGCCAGCAGCCAAGTAGCGGAGAACTACGAGCAGTACTTC.

This rearrangement joins TRBV5-1 to TRBJ2-7; a possible D gene is TRBD2 (5 bases). The CDR3 sequence is 13 residues long. V was trimmed by 4 bases and J by 8 bases, leaving 16 bases between them. Germline CDR1 and CDR2: SGHRS and YFSETQ. CDR3 DNA sequence: TGCGCCAGCAGCGGAGGCGACATCACCAAGCAGTACTTC. It codes for CASSGGDITKQYF.

As regards this clonotype: The junction and the germline gene differ at one end; a read error may be behind it. The V call is TRBV5-1, the J call TRBJ2-1; no definite D call. Per the germline V gene, CDR1 is SGHRS and CDR2 is YFSETQ. CDR3 length: 14 residues. CDR3 nucleotides: TGCGCCAGCAGCCCATTCACTACCGACAATGACCAGTTCTTC. Residues: CASSPFTTDNDQFF.

In this sample, this clonotype turned up many times. The chain combines TRBV5-5 with TRBJ2-3; possible D gene TRBD2, 5 bases. The CDR3 covers 14 residues. Trimming stripped 4 bases from V and 2 bases from J, with 11 bases between. Germline V CDR1 and CDR2: SGHKS, YYEKEE (reference sequence). The CDR3 bases are TGTGCCAGCAGCCCGGGGTCCTACACAGATACGCAGTATTTT. This codes for CASSPGSYTDTQYF.

This clonotype was counted many times. The chain joins TRBV20-1 to TRBJ2-3, with 8 nucleotides matching TRBD2. The CDR3 loop spans 15 amino acids. Trimming removed 1 base from V and 4 bases from J; junction bases left unmatched: 7. Germline CDR1 DFQATT, CDR2 SNEGSKA (reference sequence). CDR3 in amino acids: CSARGGAGVPDTQYF. The CDR3 DNA reads as TGCAGTGCTAGAGGTGGAGCGGGAGTACCAGATACGCAGTATTTT.

This clonotype was detected many times. The V and J genes are TRBV4-2 and TRBJ2-7; possibly TRBD2 for D (6 bases). Trimming took off 1 base at V and 0 bases at J, with 16 bases between the two ends. The CDR3 covers 17 residues. Germline V gene sequence: CDR1 LGHNA, CDR2 YNFKEQ. The CDR3 DNA reads TGTGCCAGCAGCCAAGCGGACCGGGACTGGAGCTCCTACGAGCAGTACTTC. It encodes CASSQADRDWSSYEQYF.

This clonotype has a count of ten or more. This chain links TRBV4-1 with TRBJ2-1, with TRBD1 matching over 8 bases. Unmatched junction bases numbered 3, after V lost 0 bases and J lost 2 bases. CDR3 size: 16 residues. The germline CDR1 and CDR2 sequences are MGHRA and YSYEKL. The DNA of the CDR3 is TGCGCCAGCAGCCAAGACGACAGGGGACCCTACAATGAGCAGTTCTTC. The encoded protein is CASSQDDRGPYNEQFF.

This clonotype has a count of ten or more. One end of the junction is discordant with germline, which a read error may explain. This chain connects TRBV7-7 to TRBJ1-1; D gene unclear. This CDR3 contains 15 residues. CDR1 is SSHAT and CDR2 is FNYEAQ in the germline V gene (reference sequence). In nucleotides, the CDR3 is TGTGCTAGCAGCTTAGAACCCTCTCCTAGCATTGAAGCTTTCTTT. This sequence encodes CASSLEPSPSIEAFF.

About this clonotype: A much bigger clone sits one base away, suggesting this may be a read error. The chain carries TRBV20-1 and TRBJ2-4, with D possibly being TRBD2 (5 bases). The CDR3 has 16 residues. The germline CDR1 and CDR2 sequences are DFQATT and SNEGSKA (reference sequence). The CDR3 spells CSARFREAIANNIQYF. The CDR3 DNA reads as TGCAGTGCTAGGTTCCGGGAAGCCATAGCCAATAACATTCAGTACTTC.